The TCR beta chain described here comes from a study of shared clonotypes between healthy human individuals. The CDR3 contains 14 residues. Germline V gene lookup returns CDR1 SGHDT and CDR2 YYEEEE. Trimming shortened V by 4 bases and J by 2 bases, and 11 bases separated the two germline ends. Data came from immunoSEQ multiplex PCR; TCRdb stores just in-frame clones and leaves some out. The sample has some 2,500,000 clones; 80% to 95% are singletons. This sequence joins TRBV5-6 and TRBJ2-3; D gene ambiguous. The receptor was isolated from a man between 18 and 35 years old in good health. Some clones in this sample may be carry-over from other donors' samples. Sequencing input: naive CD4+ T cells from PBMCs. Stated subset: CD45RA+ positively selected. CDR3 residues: CASSLTFATDTQYF. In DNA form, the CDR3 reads TGTGCCAGCAGCCTGACCTTTGCCACAGATACGCAGTATTTT.